The entry that follows covers one T cell receptor beta chain sequence. Antigen unknown. The source of the sample is a study of cytomegalovirus exposure and HLA in healthy donors. Overall study findings and caveats: TRBV6-2, TRBV6-3 and some other V segments were unresolvable in 87-base-pair reads. A later analysis revealed that TCR association rates differed between HLA loci, peaking at DRB1 and bottoming out at HLA-C. The study found most TCR sequences rare, yet found some public TCRs in many donors.

Trimming at V came to 4 bases and at J to 1 base, leaving 5 bases not matched to a gene. The germline V gene encodes CDR1 SGHRS and CDR2 YFSETQ. The CDR3 contains 15 residues. 60 Vbeta and 13 Jbeta primers were used in PCR. Here immunoSEQ multiplex PCR was the method, and the copy in TCRdb shows in-frame clones only, minus some. The sample's table shows 200,000 to 250,000 clones. The source is a girl aged 2 to 9 in good health and CMV-seropositive. Sequencing was performed on PBMCs. This chain links TRBV5-1 with TRBJ2-5, with 9 positions matching TRBD2. The DNA for the CDR3 is TGCGCCAGCAGCCCGGGGACTAGCCTCCAAGAGACCCAGTACTTC. It encodes CASSPGTSLQETQYF.